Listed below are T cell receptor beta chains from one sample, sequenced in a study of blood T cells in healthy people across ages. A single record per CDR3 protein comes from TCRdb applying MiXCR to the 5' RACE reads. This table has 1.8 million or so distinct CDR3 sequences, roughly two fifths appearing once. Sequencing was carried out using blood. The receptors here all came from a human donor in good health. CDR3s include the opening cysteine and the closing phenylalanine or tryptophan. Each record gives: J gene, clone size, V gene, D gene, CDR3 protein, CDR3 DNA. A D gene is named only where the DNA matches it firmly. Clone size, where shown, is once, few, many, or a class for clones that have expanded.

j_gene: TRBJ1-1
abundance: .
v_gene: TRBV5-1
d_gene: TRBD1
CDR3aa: CASSLLQGAGMNTEAFF
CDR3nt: TGCGCCAGCAGCTTATTACAGGGGGCTGGCATGAACACTGAAGCTTTCTTT

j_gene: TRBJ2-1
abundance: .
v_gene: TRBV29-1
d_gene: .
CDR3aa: CSPTGSSYNEQFF
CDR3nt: TGCAGCCCCACGGGGAGCTCCTACAATGAGCAGTTCTTC

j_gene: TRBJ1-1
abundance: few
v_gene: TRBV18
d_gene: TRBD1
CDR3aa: CATRDRGNSEAFF
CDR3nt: TGTGCCACCCGGGACAGGGGAAACTCTGAAGCTTTCTTT

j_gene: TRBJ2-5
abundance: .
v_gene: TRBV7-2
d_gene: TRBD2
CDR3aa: CASSSRPGGETQYF
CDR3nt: TGTGCCAGCAGCTCTCGGCCGGGAGGGGAGACCCAGTACTTC

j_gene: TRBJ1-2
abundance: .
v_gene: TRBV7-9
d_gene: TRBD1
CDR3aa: CASSLRGTGISHGHTF
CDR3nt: TGTGCCAGCAGCTTAAGGGGGACAGGGATCAGCCATGGCCACACCTTC

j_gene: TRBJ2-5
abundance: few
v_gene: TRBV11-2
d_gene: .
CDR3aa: CASSFPFAGETQYF
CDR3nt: TGTGCCAGCAGCTTCCCCTTTGCCGGGGAGACCCAGTACTTC

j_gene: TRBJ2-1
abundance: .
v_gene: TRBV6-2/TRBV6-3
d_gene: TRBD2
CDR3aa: CASRIGTSGSYNEQFF
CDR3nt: TGTGCCAGCAGAATCGGGACTAGCGGGTCCTACAATGAGCAGTTCTTC

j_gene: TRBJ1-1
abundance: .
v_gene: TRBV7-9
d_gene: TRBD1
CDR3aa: CASSLHRDSEAFF
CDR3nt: TGTGCCAGCAGCTTACACCGGGACAGTGAAGCTTTCTTT

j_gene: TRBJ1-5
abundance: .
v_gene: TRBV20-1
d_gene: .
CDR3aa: CSASTQGVQPQHF
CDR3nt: TGCAGTGCTTCCACACAGGGCGTTCAGCCCCAGCATTTT

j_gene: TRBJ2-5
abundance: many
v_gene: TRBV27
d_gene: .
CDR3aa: CASSRYEEMGETQYF
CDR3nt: TGTGCCAGCAGTCGCTACGAGGAGATGGGAGAGACCCAGTACTTC

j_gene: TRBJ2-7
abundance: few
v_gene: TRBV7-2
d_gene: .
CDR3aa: CASSLSGTEDYEQYF
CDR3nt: TGTGCCAGCAGCCTGTCCGGGACGGAGGACTACGAGCAGTACTTC

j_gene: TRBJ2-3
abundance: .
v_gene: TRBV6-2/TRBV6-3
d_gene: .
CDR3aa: CASSYLTADTQYF
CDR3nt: TGTGCCAGCAGTTACTTGACGGCCGATACGCAGTATTTT

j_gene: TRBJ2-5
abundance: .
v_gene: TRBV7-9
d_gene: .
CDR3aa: CASSTDRQGETQYF
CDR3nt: TGTGCCAGCAGTACCGACAGACAAGGGGAGACCCAGTACTTC

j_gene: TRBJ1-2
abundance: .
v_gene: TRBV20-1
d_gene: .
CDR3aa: CSAIGFYGYTF
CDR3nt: TGCAGTGCTATCGGGTTCTATGGCTACACCTTC

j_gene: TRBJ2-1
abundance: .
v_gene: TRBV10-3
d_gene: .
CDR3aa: CAISEERGDRMQFF
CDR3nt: TGTGCCATCAGTGAAGAGCGGGGGGACAGGATGCAGTTCTTC

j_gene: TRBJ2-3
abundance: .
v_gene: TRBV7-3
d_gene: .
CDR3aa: CASSLRWEDTQYF
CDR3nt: TGTGCCAGCAGCCTAAGATGGGAAGATACGCAGTATTTT

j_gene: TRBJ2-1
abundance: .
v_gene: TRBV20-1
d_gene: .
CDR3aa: CSAKGVFNEQFF
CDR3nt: TGCAGTGCTAAAGGGGTTTTCAATGAGCAGTTCTTC

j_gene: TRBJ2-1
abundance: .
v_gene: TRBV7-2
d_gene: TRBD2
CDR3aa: CASLRSGGPSYNEQFF
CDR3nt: TGTGCCAGCTTACGGAGCGGGGGCCCTTCCTACAATGAGCAGTTCTTC

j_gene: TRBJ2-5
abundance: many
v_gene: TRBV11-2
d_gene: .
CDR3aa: CASSLGAQTGTQYF
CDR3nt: TGTGCCAGCAGCTTAGGGGCCCAAACGGGGACCCAGTACTTC

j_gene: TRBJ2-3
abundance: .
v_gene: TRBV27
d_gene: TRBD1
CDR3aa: CASSLVRGPSTDTQYF
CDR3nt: TGTGCCAGCAGTTTGGTCAGGGGGCCAAGCACAGATACGCAGTATTTT

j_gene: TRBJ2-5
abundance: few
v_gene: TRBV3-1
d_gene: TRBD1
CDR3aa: CASSWQGVETQYF
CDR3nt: TGTGCCAGCAGCTGGCAGGGGGTAGAGACCCAGTACTTC

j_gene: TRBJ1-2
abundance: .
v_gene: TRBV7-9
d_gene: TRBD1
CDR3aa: CASSRTGYSYTF
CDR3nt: TGTGCCAGCAGCCGGACAGGCTACTCCTACACCTTC

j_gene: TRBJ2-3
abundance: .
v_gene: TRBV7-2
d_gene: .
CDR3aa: CASSLRTSEDTQYF
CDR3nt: TGTGCCAGCAGCTTGCGGACTTCCGAAGATACGCAGTATTTT

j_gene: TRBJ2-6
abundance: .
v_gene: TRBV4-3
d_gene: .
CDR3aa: CASRNRDGGANVLTF
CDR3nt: TGCGCCAGCAGAAACAGGGACGGCGGGGCCAACGTCCTGACTTTC

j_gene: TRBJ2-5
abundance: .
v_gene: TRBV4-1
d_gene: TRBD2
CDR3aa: CASSHWEGLLNGTQYF
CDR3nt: TGCGCCAGCAGCCACTGGGAGGGACTTCTGAACGGGACCCAGTACTTC

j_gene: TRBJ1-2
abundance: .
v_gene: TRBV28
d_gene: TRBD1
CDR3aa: CASQPGGTTGTGNYGYTF
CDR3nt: TGTGCCAGCCAACCCGGGGGGACCACCGGGACAGGGAACTATGGCTACACCTTC

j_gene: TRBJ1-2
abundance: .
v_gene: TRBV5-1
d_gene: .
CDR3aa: CASSLIDSAINYGYTF
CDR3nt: TGCGCCAGCAGCTTGATTGACAGCGCTATTAACTATGGCTACACCTTC

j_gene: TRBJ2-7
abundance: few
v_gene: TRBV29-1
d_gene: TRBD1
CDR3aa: CSVDSGTGGYEQYF
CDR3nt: TGCAGCGTAGACTCCGGGACAGGGGGCTACGAGCAGTACTTC

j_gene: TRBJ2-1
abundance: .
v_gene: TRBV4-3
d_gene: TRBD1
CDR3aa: CASSQEFLQGIFGNEQFF
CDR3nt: TGCGCCAGCAGCCAAGAATTCCTACAGGGGATCTTCGGCAATGAGCAGTTCTTC

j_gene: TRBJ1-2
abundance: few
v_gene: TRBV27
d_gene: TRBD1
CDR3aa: CASSLSGFGQGVGGTF
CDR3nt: TGTGCCAGCAGTTTATCGGGGTTTGGACAGGGAGTAGGAGGCACCTTC

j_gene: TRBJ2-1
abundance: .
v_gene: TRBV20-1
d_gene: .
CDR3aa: CSARVQDKKRLDPYNEQFF
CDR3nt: TGCAGTGCTAGAGTCCAAGACAAAAAACGACTAGACCCCTACAATGAGCAGTTCTTC

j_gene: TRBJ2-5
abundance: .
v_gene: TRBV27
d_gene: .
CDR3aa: CASSLGIGASSWLTQYF
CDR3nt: TGTGCCAGCAGTTTAGGGATCGGAGCCTCATCTTGGTTGACCCAGTACTTC

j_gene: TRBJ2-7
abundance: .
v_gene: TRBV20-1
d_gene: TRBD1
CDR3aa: CSARWDRLYEQYF
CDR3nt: TGCAGTGCTCGGTGGGACAGGTTATACGAGCAGTACTTC

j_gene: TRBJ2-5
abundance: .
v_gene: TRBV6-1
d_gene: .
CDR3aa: CASSDFNLLRVGETQYF
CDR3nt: TGTGCCAGTAGTGACTTCAACTTGTTGCGCGTCGGGGAGACCCAGTACTTC

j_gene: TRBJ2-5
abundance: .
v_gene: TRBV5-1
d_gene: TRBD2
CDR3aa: CASSWTTSGGGETQYF
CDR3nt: TGCGCCAGCAGCTGGACGACTAGCGGGGGAGGAGAGACCCAGTACTTC

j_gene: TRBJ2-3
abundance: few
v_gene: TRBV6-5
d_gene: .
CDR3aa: CASNRDRRKTDTQYF
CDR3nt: TGTGCCAGCAACAGGGATCGGCGGAAAACAGATACGCAGTATTTT

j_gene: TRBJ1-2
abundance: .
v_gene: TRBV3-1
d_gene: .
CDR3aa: CASRAKGTSYGYTF
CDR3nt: TGTGCCAGCAGAGCTAAGGGGACGAGCTATGGCTACACCTTC

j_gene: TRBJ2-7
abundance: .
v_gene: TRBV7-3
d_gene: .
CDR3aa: CASSSRFDRAGEQYF
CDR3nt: TGTGCCAGCAGCTCGAGATTTGACAGGGCGGGAGAGCAGTACTTC

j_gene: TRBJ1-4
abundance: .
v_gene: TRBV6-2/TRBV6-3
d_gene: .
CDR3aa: CASTTTGTYNEKLFF
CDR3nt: TGTGCCAGCACCACAACAGGGACCTACAATGAAAAACTGTTTTTT

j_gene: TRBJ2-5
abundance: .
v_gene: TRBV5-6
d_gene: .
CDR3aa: CASSFGQFIQETQYF
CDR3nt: TGTGCCAGCAGCTTCGGACAGTTTATTCAAGAGACCCAGTACTTC

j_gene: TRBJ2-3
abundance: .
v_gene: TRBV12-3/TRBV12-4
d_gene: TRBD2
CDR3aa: CASRSTSGPSYTDTQYF
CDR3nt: TGTGCCAGCAGGTCTACTAGCGGGCCTTCCTACACAGATACGCAGTATTTT

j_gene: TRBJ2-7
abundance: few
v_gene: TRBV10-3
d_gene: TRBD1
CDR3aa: CAIKIGQGATNTYEQYF
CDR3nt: TGTGCCATCAAGATAGGACAGGGGGCGACGAACACCTACGAGCAGTACTTC